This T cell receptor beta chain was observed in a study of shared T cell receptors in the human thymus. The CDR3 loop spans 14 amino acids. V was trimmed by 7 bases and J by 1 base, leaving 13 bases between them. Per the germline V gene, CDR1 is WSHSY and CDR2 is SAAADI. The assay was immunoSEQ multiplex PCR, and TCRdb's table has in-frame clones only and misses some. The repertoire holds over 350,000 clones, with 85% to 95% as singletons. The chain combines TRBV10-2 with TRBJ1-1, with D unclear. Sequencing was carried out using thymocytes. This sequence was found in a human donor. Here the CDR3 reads CASTTGRPNTEAFF. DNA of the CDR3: TGCGCCAGCACCACGGGCAGGCCGAACACTGAAGCTTTCTTT.